This T cell receptor (beta chain) was documented in a study of cytomegalovirus exposure and HLA in healthy donors. Study conclusions and caveats: Three CMV-associated chains were confirmed in vitro to be specific for CMV antigens.

This PCR relied on a set of 60 Vbeta primers and 13 Jbeta primers. The protocol was immunoSEQ multiplex PCR, while the TCRdb copy is restricted to in-frame clones and leaves out a portion. Among approximately 110,000 clones listed, 15% were seen once. About this clone: The antigen remains undetermined.

CDR3 length: 13 amino acids. Germline CDR1 and CDR2: SNHLY and FYNNEI. Losses at the gene ends were 5 bases for V and 2 bases for J; bases not matched to a gene: 3. The receptor was derived from a woman under 30 in good health and CMV-seronegative. Sequencing was done on a sample of PBMCs. The rearrangement links TRBV2 to TRBJ2-7, with 7 positions matching TRBD1. CDR3 nucleotides: TGTGCCAGCAGTTACAGGGGAACCTACGAGCAGTACTTC. Its protein product is CASSYRGTYEQYF.